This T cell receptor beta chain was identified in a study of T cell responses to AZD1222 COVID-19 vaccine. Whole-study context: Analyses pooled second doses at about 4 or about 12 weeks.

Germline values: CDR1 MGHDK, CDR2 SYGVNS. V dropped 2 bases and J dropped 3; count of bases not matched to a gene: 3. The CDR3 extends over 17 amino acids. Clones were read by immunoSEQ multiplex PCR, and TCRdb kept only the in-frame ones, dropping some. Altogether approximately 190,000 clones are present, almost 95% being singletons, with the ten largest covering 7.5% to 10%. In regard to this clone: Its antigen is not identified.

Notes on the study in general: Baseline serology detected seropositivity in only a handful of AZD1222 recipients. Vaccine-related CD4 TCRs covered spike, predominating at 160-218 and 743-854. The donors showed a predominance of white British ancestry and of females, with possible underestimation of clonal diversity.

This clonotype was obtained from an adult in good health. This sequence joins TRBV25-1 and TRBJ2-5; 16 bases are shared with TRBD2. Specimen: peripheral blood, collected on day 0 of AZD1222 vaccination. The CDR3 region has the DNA TGTGCCAGCAGTGAAGGGACTAGCGGGAGGGGAAAAGAGACCCAGTACTTC. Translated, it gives CASSEGTSGRGKETQYF. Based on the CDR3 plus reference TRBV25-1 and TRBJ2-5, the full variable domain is EADIYQTPRYLVIGTGKKITLECSQTMGHDKMYWYQQDPGMELHLIHYSYGVNSTEKGDLSSESTVSRIRTEHFPLTLESARPSHTSQYLCASSEGTSGRGKETQYFGPGTRLLVL.